This T cell receptor beta chain was retrieved from a study of blood T cell repertoires in COVID-19. The overall study: Acute and convalescent COVID-19 specimens originated in the United States, Italy and Spain.

This clone was counted a single time. Authors' processing steps: It was from reference gene primer amplification that nucleated cell counts were estimated. TCRdb keeps only in-frame clones here, not all; method: immunoSEQ multiplex PCR. For V, J and clone size, that table is used; D and trimming come from the DNA. The sample contains around 67,000 clones, about 87% of which appear only once. The CDR3 runs to 14 residues. Germline V gene sequence: CDR1 MGHRA, CDR2 YSYEKL. After removal of 0 bases from V and 8 bases from J, the junction contained 2 bases not matched to a gene. Sequencing was carried out using peripheral blood. The clonotype originates from a man in his forties or fifties with active COVID-19. The genes are TRBV4-1 and TRBJ1-4, with 8 bases fitting TRBD1. CDR3 loop: CASSQDRGREKLFF. Here the CDR3 DNA reads TGCGCCAGCAGCCAAGACAGGGGGCGAGAAAAACTGTTTTTT.